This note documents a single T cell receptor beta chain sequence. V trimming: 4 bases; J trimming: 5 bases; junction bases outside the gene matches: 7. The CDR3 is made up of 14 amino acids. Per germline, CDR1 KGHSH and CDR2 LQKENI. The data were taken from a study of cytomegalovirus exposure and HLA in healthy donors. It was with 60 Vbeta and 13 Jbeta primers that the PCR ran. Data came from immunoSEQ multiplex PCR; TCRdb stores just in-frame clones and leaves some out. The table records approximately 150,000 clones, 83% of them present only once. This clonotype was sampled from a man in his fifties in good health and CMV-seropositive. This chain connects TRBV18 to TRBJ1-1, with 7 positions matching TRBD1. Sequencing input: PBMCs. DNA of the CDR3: TGTGCCAGCTCACTACAGGGGAAGGGTACTGAAGCTTTCTTT. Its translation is CASSLQGKGTEAFF.